This T cell receptor beta chain emerged from a study of T cell repertoires in cytomegalovirus infection (dated by TCRdb to about 2019). As for the study more broadly: Recently identified HLA-C-restricted CMV epitopes, whose presentation resists viral immunomodulation, were targeted by peptide stimulations together with well-studied HLA-B-restricted epitopes. Because public TCR beta signatures pointed to carriage of CMV infection together with the matching HLA type, the HLA type of each donor mattered for the analysis. What the research found in general, with its limitations: The ex vivo response was dominated by HLA-C-restricted CMV-specific TCR beta clonotypes, which also provided the single most frequent clonotype in two of eight donors. In both this cohort and an independent cohort of 352 donors, the cumulative frequency of public TCR beta family members distinguished carriers of CMV infection plus the relevant HLA type.

Interpreted using the paper, the treatment or condition label stands for: in vitro stimulation with specific CMV peptide epitopes to enrich CMV-specific T cells. This sample was sequenced with an Illumina HiSeq 1500. Using fastp trimming at Q25 and MiXCR clonotype assembly, TCRdb reanalyzed the public sequencing data and kept in-frame beta chains. Duplicate CDR3 protein sequences are folded into a single record with the most common DNA and genes. In this sample the table shows about 830,000 distinct CDR3 sequences, about 30% of which occur a single time. The ten largest clones add up to 12% of the sample. Looking up the germline V gene (reference sequence) yields CDR1 LNHDA and CDR2 SQIVND. The CDR3 contains 13 residues, cysteine and phenylalanine counted. The read is trimmed to its CDR3 DNA, 39 bases read in frame from base 1. V and J are truncated by 5 bases and 4 bases respectively, leaving an intervening sequence of 10 bases.

This clonotype was counted between two and nine times. No antigen is known for it. It has no much larger one-base neighbor in the sample; base qualities were not kept. The clonotype was recovered from a human donor in good health (CMV status not recorded). Some clones in this sample may be carry-over from other donors' samples. Sequenced material: cultured CD8+ T cells from PBMCs, taken from culture after CMV antigen stimulation. The chain links TRBV19 with TRBJ2-3; a tentative D match to TRBD2 spans 6 bases. The nucleotide sequence reads as follows: TGTGCCAGTAGTGCGGGATCCCCAGATACGCAGTATTTT. Its coded protein is CASSAGSPDTQYF. With all but the CDR3 taken from the reference TRBV19 and TRBJ2-3 genes, the full variable domain is: DGGITQSPKYLFRKEGQNVTLSCEQNLNHDAMYWYRQDPGQGLRLIYYSQIVNDFQKGDIAEGYSVSREKKESFPLTVTSAQKNPTAFYLCASSAGSPDTQYFGPGTRLTVL.